These 20 T cell receptor beta chains came from one sample sequenced in a study of persistence of HIV-infected CD4 T cells. Their antigens are not known. Overlapping HIV-1 Gag 15-mer peptides at 0.85 to 1 ug per peptide per mL were used. CD40L-negative CD69-negative CD45RO-high memory CD4+ T cells were sorted as populations depleted of antigen-responding cells. This was the immunoSEQ version 4 assay in survey mode. The table came from immunoSEQ multiplex PCR; TCRdb's copy has only in-frame clones and leaves some out. The sample contains about 41,000 clones, around three quarters of which appear only once. The material sequenced was CD4+ T cells sorted from PBMCs after roughly 18-hour stimulation, taken from a patient who received antiretroviral therapy. These TCRs come from an adult man with HIV who was CMV-seropositive.

This chain connects TRBV18 to TRBJ2-6; possible D gene TRBD1, 6 bases. CDR1 KGHSH and CDR2 LQKENI come from the germline V gene. The ends were cut back, 6 bases at V and 2 bases at J, with 11 bases in the middle. The CDR3 contains 15 residues. CDR3 residues: CASSSGTTGANVLTF. In DNA, the CDR3 is TGTGCCAGCTCCTCCGGGACAACTGGGGCCAACGTCCTGACTTTC.

This rearrangement joins TRBV6-6 to TRBJ2-7; no firm D call. CDR3 length: 12 residues. Trimming took off 5 bases at V and 5 bases at J, with 10 bases between the two ends. Germline CDR1 reads MNHNY; CDR2 reads SVGAGI (reference sequence). CDR3: CASSVTTDEQYF. The CDR3 bases are TGTGCCAGCAGTGTCACTACCGACGAGCAGTACTTC.

The CDR3: CASSLEGKFGELFF. The CDR3 region has the DNA TGTGCCAGCAGCTTAGAGGGGAAATTTGGGGAGCTGTTTTTT. V usage is TRBV5-6 and J usage is TRBJ2-2, with D perhaps matching TRBD1 or TRBD2 (5 bases each). Germline lookup yields CDR1 SGHDT and CDR2 YYEEEE. V was cut by 2 bases and J by 8 bases, with 13 bases left in between. This CDR3 contains 14 residues.

The chain uses TRBV4-3 and TRBJ2-7; TRBD2 agrees at 8 bases. The V and J ends lost 0 bases and 1 base, in that order; junction bases with no gene match: 8. The CDR3 is 17 residues long. Germline V lookup: CDR1 LGHNA, CDR2 YSLEER. The CDR3 spells CASSQDLAGGSSYEQYF. CDR3 DNA: TGCGCCAGCAGCCAAGATTTGGCGGGGGGTTCGTCCTACGAGCAGTACTTC.

This clone has more than one count but fewer than ten. The chain combines TRBV7-2 with TRBJ1-1, with D unclear. The V gene's germline CDR1 is SGHTA and CDR2 FQGNSA. The length of the CDR3 is 14 residues. Trimming cost V 1 base and J 0 bases, with 6 bases left between them. CDR3: CASSLEGLNTEAFF. CDR3 sequence (DNA): TGTGCCAGCAGCTTAGAGGGCTTGAACACTGAAGCTTTCTTT.

This rearrangement joins TRBV7-2 to TRBJ1-5, with 7 bases matching TRBD1. Germline V gene sequence: CDR1 SGHTA, CDR2 FQGNSA. This CDR3 has 16 amino acids. With 4 bases clipped from V and 2 bases from J, the junction kept 8 bases outside the gene matches. CDR3: CASSWRQGRGNQPQHF. CDR3 DNA: TGTGCCAGCAGCTGGCGACAGGGCAGGGGCAATCAGCCCCAGCATTTT.

V gene TRBV19 combines with J gene TRBJ1-3; the D is unclear. Per germline, CDR1 LNHDA and CDR2 SQIVND (reference sequence). The CDR3 is made up of 14 amino acids. The V end lost 11 bases, the J end lost 0 bases, and 14 bases lay between the germline ends. In DNA form, the CDR3 reads TGTGCCGCGAGTGGGGATCTCTCTGGAAACACCATATATTTT. This encodes CAASGDLSGNTIYF.

The rearrangement uses TRBV19 and TRBJ1-2; a weak D match, TRBD1 (5 bases). V was clipped by 4 bases and J by 7 bases, with 10 bases between them. Germline lookup yields CDR1 LNHDA and CDR2 SQIVND (reference sequence). CDR3 size: 12 residues. The CDR3 loop is CASSNGDGGYTF. CDR3 nucleotide sequence: TGTGCCAGTAGTAATGGGGACGGTGGCTACACCTTC.

This clone was seen just once. V and J are TRBV7-9 and TRBJ2-2, with D perhaps TRBD1 (6 bases). Germline lookup yields CDR1 SEHNR and CDR2 FQNEAQ (reference sequence). This CDR3 has 16 residues. With 7 bases removed from V and 0 bases from J, the gap between germline ends came to 15 bases. The CDR3 nucleotides are TGTGCCAGCAACATGATTGGACAGACGAACACCGGGGAGCTGTTTTTT. As protein: CASNMIGQTNTGELFF.

The genes are TRBV5-5 and TRBJ2-5, with TRBD1 matching over 10 bases. Germline trimming cut 4 bases from V and 4 bases from J; bases unmatched to any gene: 7. The CDR3 has 15 residues. The germline CDR1 and CDR2 sequences are SGHKS and YYEKEE (reference sequence). CDR3 amino acids: CASSRQTGGIETQYF. CDR3 in DNA: TGTGCCAGCAGCCGTCAGACAGGGGGCATAGAGACCCAGTACTTC.

The rearrangement joins TRBV6-5 to TRBJ2-1; tentatively, D is TRBD1 or TRBD2 (5 bases each). V was clipped by 6 bases and J by 0 bases, with 12 bases between them. The CDR3 runs 15 residues. Germline V lookup: CDR1 MNHEY, CDR2 SVGAGI. The DNA of the CDR3 is TGTGCCAGCAGGGGACGGTTGCTCTCCTACAATGAGCAGTTCTTC. Its protein is CASRGRLLSYNEQFF.

The chain combines TRBV2 with TRBJ2-7; D uncertain. Germline CDR1 SNHLY, CDR2 FYNNEI. Deletions cut 2 bases from V and 0 bases from J, with 8 bases between. The CDR3 contains 14 residues. The CDR3 sequence is CASSERVHSYEQYF. As DNA, the CDR3 is TGTGCCAGCAGTGAAAGGGTGCACTCCTACGAGCAGTACTTC.

V gene TRBV4-1 combines with J gene TRBJ2-7; D call uncertain. The CDR3 has 15 amino acids. The germline V gene encodes CDR1 MGHRA and CDR2 YSYEKL. V shed 4 bases and J shed 0 bases, with 13 bases lying between them. CDR3 nucleotide sequence: TGCGCCAGCAGCCCCCTTTTGAAGAGCTCCTACGAGCAGTACTTC. It encodes CASSPLLKSSYEQYF.

This chain links TRBV19 with TRBJ1-2; D remains ambiguous. Trimming left V 1 base short and J 4 bases short, with 13 bases between. Germline CDR1 and CDR2: LNHDA and SQIVND (reference sequence). CDR3 length: 15 residues. The CDR3 DNA reads TGTGCCAGTAGTATAGGGGGTTTAATCGGCTATGGCTACACCTTC. Amino acids: CASSIGGLIGYGYTF.

The rearrangement uses TRBV6-1 and TRBJ1-2; 10 bases fit TRBD1. This CDR3 spans 19 amino acids. The V and J ends lost 0 bases and 4 bases, in that order; junction bases with no gene match: 14. Germline CDR1 reads MNHNS; CDR2 reads SASEGT. The CDR3 sequence: CASSEAHDGTGDMSYGYTF. CDR3 nucleotide sequence: TGTGCCAGCAGTGAAGCGCATGATGGGACAGGGGATATGAGCTATGGCTACACCTTC.

The CDR3 spells CASSRNSYEQYF. The CDR3 DNA follows: TGTGCCAGCAGCCGCAACTCCTACGAGCAGTACTTC. The rearrangement uses TRBV7-2 and TRBJ2-7, with D hard to call. This CDR3 spans 12 amino acids. Trimming took off 5 bases at V and 0 bases at J, with 5 bases between the two ends. Germline lookup yields CDR1 SGHTA and CDR2 FQGNSA.

Only a few counts were recorded for this clone. The CDR3 sequence: CASSLEASKTEAFF. In DNA, the CDR3 is TGTGCCAGCAGCTTAGAAGCGTCTAAGACTGAAGCTTTCTTT. The chain links TRBV7-9 to TRBJ1-1; unclear D gene. The CDR3 extends over 14 amino acids. V shed 1 base and J shed 5 bases, with 11 bases lying between them. Germline lookup yields CDR1 SEHNR and CDR2 FQNEAQ (reference sequence).

This chain connects TRBV5-5 to TRBJ1-1; 7 bases are a match to TRBD1. The V gene's germline CDR1 is SGHKS and CDR2 YYEKEE (reference sequence). Unmatched junction bases numbered 10, after V lost 3 bases and J lost 5 bases. The CDR3 extends over 15 amino acids. The CDR3 region is CASSWNPTGDTEAFF. The DNA for the CDR3 is TGTGCCAGCAGCTGGAACCCTACAGGGGATACTGAAGCTTTCTTT.

The V call is TRBV3-1 (or the pseudogene TRBV3-2), the J call TRBJ1-1; TRBD1 matches at 10 bases. J was trimmed by 4 bases and V by 4 bases; bases with no gene match: 6. The CDR3 extends over 15 amino acids. CDR1 and CDR2 from the germline V gene are LGHDT and YNNKEL (reference sequence). The CDR3 region is CASSLRRQGATEAFF. Written as DNA, the CDR3 is TGTGCCAGCAGCCTAAGACGACAGGGGGCCACTGAAGCTTTCTTT.

This clone is a singleton in its sample. The chain carries TRBV6-5 and TRBJ1-2, with no clear D. V was shortened by 0 bases and J by 4 bases, with 15 bases between the two germline ends. The CDR3 totals 16 residues. Germline V gene lookup returns CDR1 MNHEY and CDR2 SVGAGI. The CDR3 DNA follows: TGTGCCAGCAGTTACTCTCCCGGCTCGGGGTCCTATGGCTACACCTTC. Its protein product is CASSYSPGSGSYGYTF.